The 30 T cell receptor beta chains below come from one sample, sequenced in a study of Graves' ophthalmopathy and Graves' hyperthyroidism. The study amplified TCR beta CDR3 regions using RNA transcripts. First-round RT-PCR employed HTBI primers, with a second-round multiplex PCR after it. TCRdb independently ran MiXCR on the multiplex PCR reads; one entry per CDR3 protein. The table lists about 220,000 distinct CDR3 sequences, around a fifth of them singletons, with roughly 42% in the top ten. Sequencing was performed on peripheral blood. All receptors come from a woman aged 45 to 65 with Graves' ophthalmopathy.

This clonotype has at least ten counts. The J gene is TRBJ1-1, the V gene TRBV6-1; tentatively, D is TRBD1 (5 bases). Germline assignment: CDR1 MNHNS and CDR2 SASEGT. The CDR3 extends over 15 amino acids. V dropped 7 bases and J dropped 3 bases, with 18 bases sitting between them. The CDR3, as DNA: TGTGCCAGCACCGACGTTGGGGCGCGGGACACTGAAGCTTTCTTT. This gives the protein CASTDVGARDTEAFF.

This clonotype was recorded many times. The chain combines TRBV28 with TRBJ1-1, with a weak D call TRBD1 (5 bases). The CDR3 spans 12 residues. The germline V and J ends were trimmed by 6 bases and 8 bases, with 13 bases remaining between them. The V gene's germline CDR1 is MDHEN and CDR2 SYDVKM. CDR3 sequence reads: CASSPRREEAFF. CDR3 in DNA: TGTGCCAGCAGCCCCCGCAGGGAAGAAGCTTTCTTT.

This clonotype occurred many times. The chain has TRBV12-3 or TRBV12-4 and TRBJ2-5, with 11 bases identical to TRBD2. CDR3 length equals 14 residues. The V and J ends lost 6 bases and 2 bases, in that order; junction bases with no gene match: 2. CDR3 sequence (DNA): TGTGCCAGCAGGGGACTAGCGGATCAAGAGACCCAGTACTTC. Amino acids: CASRGLADQETQYF.

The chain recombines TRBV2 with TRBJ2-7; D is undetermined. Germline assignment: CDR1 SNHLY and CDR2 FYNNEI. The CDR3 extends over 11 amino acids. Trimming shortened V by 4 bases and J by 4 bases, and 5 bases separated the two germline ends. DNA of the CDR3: TGTGCCAGCAGTGTCGAGTACGAGCAGTACTTC. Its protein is CASSVEYEQYF.

The CDR3 reads CASSLRPAPQETQYF. Written as DNA, the CDR3 is TGTGCCAGCAGTTTAAGGCCGGCCCCCCAAGAGACCCAGTACTTC. The chain has TRBV12-3 or TRBV12-4 and TRBJ2-5; D not certain. Trimming shortened V by 2 bases and J by 1 base, and 11 bases separated the two germline ends. CDR3 length: 15 amino acids.

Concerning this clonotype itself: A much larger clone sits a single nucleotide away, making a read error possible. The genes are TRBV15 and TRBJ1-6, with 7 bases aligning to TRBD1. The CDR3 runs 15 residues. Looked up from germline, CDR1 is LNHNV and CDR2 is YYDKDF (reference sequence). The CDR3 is CAASDRDSYNSPLHF. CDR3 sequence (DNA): TGTGCCGCCAGTGACAGGGACTCCTATAATTCACCCCTCCACTTT.

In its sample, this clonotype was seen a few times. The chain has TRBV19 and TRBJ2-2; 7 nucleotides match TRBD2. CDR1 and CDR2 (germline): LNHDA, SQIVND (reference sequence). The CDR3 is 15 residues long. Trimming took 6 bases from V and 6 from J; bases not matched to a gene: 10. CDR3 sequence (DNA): TGTGCCAGTAGCCCCCGCGGGAGCTACGCCGGGGAGCTGTTTTTT. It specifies CASSPRGSYAGELFF.

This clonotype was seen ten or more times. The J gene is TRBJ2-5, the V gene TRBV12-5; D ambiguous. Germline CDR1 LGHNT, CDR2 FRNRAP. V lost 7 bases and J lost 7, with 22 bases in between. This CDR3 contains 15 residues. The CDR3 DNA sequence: TGTGCTAGTGCCTCTCCGGGCCCGCGCACGTGGACCCAGTACTTC. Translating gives CASASPGPRTWTQYF.

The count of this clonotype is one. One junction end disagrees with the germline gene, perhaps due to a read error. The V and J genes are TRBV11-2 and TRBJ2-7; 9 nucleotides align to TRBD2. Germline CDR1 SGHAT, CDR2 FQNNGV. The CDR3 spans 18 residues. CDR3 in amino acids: CASSLDWTSEGSSYEQSF. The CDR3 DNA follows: TGTGCCAGCAGCTTAGATTGGACTAGCGAGGGGAGCTCCTACGAGCAGTCCTTC.

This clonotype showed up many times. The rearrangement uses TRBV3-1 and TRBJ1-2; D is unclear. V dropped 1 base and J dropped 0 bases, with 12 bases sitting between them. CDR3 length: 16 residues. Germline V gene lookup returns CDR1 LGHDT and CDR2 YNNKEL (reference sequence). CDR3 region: CASSQVGGSANYGYTF. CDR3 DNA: TGTGCCAGCAGCCAAGTAGGCGGATCGGCTAACTATGGCTACACCTTC. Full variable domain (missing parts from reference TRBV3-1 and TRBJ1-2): DTAVSQTPKYLVTQMGNDKSIKCEQNLGHDTMYWYKQDSKKFLKIMFSYNNKELIINETVPNRFSPKSPDKAHLNLHINSLELGDSAVYFCASSQVGGSANYGYTFGSGTRLTVV.

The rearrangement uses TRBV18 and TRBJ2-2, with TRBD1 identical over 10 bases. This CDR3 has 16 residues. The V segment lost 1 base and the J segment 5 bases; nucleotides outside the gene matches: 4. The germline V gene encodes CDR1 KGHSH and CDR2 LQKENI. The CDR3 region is CASSPRRQGATGELFF. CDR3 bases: TGTGCCAGCTCACCACGGCGACAGGGGGCAACCGGGGAGCTGTTTTTT.

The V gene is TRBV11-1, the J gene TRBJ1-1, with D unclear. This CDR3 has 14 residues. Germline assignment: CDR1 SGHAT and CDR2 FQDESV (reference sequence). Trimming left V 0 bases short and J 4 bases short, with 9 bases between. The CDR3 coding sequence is TGTGCCAGCAGCTTAGCTTCTACGGCCACTGAAGCTTTCTTT. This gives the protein CASSLASTATEAFF.

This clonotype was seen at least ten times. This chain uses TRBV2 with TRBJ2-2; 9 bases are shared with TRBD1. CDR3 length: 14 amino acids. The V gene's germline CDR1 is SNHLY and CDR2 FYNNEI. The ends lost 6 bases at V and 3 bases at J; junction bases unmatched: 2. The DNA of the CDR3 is TGTGCCAGCAGATGGGACAGGGACACCGGGGAGCTGTTTTTT. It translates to CASRWDRDTGELFF.

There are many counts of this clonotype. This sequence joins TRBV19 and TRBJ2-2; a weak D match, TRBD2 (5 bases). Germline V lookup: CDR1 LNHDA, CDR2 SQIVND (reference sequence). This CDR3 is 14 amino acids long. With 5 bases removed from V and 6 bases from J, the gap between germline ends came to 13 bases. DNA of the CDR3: TGTGCCAGTAGTGCTCTTCGAGGGTCCGGGGAGCTGTTTTTT. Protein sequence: CASSALRGSGELFF.

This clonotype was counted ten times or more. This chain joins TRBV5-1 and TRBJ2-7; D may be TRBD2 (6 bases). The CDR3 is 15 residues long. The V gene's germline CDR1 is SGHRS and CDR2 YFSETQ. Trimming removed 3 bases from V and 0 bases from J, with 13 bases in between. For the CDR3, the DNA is TGCGCCAGCAGCTACGACCTAGCGAGCTCCTACGAGCAGTACTTC. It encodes CASSYDLASSYEQYF. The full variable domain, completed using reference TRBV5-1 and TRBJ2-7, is KAGVTQTPRYLIKTRGQQVTLSCSPISGHRSVSWYQQTPGQGLQFLFEYFSETQRNKGNFPGRFSGRQFSNSRSEMNVSTLELGDSALYLCASSYDLASSYEQYFGPGTRLTVT.

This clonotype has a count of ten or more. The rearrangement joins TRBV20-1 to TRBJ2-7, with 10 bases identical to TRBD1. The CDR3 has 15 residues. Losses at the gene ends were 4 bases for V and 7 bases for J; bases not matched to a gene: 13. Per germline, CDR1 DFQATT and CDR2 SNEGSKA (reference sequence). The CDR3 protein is CSATSGTGVLGEQYF. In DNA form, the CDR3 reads TGCAGTGCTACCTCGGGGACAGGGGTCCTGGGTGAGCAGTACTTC.

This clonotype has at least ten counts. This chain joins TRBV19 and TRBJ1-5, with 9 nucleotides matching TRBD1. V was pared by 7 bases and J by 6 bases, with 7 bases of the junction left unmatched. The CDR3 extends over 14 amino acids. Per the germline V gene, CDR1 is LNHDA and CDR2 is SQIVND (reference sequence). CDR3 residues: CASKQGATVQPQHF. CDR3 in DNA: TGTGCCAGTAAACAGGGGGCGACGGTTCAGCCCCAGCATTTT.

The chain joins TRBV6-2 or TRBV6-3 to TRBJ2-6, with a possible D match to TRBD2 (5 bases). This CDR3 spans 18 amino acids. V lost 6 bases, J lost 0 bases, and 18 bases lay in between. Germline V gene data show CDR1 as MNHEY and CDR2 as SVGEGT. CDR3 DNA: TGTGCCAGCAGCCCCTATTCTATCGGGGTCTCTGGGGCCAACGTCCTGACTTTC. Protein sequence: CASSPYSIGVSGANVLTF.

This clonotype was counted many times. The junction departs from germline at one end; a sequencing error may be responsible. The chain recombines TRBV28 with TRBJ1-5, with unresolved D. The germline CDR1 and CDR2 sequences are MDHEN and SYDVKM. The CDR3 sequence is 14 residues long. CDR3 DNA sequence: TGTGCCAGCAGTTTCGGCGGTAACAATCGGCCCCAGCATTTT. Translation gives CASSFGGNNRPQHF.

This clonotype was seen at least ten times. The CDR3 loop is CASRGLTSGRHTGELFF. The CDR3 coding sequence is TGTGCCAGCAGGGGTTTAACTAGCGGGAGACACACCGGGGAGCTGTTTTTT. The chain uses TRBV25-1 and TRBJ2-2; 11 bases map to TRBD2. Germline lookup yields CDR1 MGHDK and CDR2 SYGVNS. The CDR3 is 17 residues long. Trimming removed 6 bases from V and 3 bases from J; junction bases left unmatched: 9.

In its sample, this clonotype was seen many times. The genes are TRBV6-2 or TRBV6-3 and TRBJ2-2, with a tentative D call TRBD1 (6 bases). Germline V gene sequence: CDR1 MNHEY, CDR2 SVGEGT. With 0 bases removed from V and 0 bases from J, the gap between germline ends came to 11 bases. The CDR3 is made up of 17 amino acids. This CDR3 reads CASSYSTGTTNTGELFF. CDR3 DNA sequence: TGTGCCAGCAGTTACTCAACCGGGACAACGAACACCGGGGAGCTGTTTTTT.

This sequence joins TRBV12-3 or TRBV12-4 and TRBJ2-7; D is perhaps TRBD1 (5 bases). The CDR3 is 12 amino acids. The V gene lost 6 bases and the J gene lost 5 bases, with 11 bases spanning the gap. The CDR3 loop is CASSLTVNEQYF. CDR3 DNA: TGTGCCAGCAGCCTGACAGTAAACGAGCAGTACTTC.

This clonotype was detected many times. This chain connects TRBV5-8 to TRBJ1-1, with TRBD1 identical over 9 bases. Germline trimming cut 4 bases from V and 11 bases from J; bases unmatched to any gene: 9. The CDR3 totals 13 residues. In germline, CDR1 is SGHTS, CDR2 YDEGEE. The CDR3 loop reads CASSQGTGRDAFF. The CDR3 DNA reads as TGTGCCAGCAGCCAAGGGACAGGGCGGGATGCTTTCTTT. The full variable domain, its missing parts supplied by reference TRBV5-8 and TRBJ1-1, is EAGVTQSPTHLIKTRGQQATLRCSPISGHTSVYWYQQALGLGLQFLLWYDEGEERNRGNFPPRFSGRQFPNYSSELNVNALELEDSALYLCASSQGTGRDAFFGQGTRLTVV.

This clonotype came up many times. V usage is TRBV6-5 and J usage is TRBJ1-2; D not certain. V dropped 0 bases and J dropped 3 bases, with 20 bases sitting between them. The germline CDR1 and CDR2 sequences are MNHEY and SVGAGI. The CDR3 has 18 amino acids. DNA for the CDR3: TGTGCCAGCAGTTACTCGACGGCCTATGGACTGACGGACTATGGCTACACCTTC. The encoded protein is CASSYSTAYGLTDYGYTF.

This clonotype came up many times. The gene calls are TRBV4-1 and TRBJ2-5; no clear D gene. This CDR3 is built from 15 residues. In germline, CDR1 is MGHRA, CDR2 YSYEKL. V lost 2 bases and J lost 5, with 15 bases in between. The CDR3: CASSQPGHSSETQYF. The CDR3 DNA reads TGCGCCAGCAGCCAACCCGGCCACTCGTCGGAGACCCAGTACTTC.

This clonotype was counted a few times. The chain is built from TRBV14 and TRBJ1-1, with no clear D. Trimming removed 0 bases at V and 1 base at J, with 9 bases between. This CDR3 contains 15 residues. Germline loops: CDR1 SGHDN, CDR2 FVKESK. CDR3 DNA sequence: TGTGCCAGCAGCCAAGACCGGGGTTCGAACACTGAAGCTTTCTTT. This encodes CASSQDRGSNTEAFF. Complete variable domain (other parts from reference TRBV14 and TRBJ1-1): EAGVTQFPSHSVIEKGQTVTLRCDPISGHDNLYWYRRVMGKEIKFLLHFVKESKQDESGMPNNRFLAERTGGTYSTLKVQPAELEDSGVYFCASSQDRGSNTEAFFGQGTRLTVV.

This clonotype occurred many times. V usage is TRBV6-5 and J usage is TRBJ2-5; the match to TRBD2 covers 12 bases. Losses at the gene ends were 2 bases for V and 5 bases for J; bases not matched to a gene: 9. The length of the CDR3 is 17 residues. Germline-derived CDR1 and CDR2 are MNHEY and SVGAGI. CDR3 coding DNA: TGTGCCAGCAGTTACGGCCCTAGCGGGAGGGCCACCGAGACCCAGTACTTC. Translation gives CASSYGPSGRATETQYF.

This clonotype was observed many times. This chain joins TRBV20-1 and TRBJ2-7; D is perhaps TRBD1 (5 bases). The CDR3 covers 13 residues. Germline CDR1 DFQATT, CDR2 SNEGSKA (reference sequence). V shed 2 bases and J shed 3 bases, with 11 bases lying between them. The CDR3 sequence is CSARYRSDYEQYF. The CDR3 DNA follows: TGCAGTGCTAGATACAGGTCGGACTACGAGCAGTACTTC.

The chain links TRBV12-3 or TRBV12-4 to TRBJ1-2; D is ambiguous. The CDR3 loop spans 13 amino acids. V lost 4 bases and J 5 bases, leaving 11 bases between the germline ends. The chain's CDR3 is CASSSGLEYGYTF. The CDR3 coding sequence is TGTGCCAGCAGTTCGGGCCTGGAGTATGGCTACACCTTC.

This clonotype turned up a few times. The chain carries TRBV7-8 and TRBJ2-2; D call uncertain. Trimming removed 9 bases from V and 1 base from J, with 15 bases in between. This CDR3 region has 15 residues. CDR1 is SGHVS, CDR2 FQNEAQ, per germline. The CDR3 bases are TGTGCCAGTACTCCTCGGTCCGGGAACACCGGGGAGCTGTTTTTT. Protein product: CASTPRSGNTGELFF.